The 15 T cell receptor beta chains below were found in one sample sequenced in a study of regulatory T cells in long-lasting Graves disease. In building TCR beta libraries, iRepertoire HTBI primers were used together with Arm-PCR of CDR3 regions. TCRdb analysed the multiplex PCR reads with MiXCR anew, one entry per CDR3 protein. The top ten hold roughly a tenth of the sample, which has 530,000 or so distinct CDR3 sequences, roughly 14% seen once. As to time point: newly diagnosed GD, antithyroid drugs for less than 3 months. From PBMCs, RNA was extracted and then used to make the TCR library. The sample was also reused in another study, on T cells in Graves' hyperthyroidism and ophthalmopathy.

The sample was peripheral blood mononuclear cells (PBMCs), taken at new diagnosis, from a patient treated with antithyroid drugs. These receptors originate from a man aged 25 to 40 with Graves disease.

DNA of the CDR3: TGTGCCACCAGCCGTGACGGGGGACAGGGCGTCAACGAGCAGTTCTTC. Amino acids: CATSRDGGQGVNEQFF. The chain combines TRBV15 with TRBJ2-1; 9 nucleotides agree with TRBD1. The CDR3 totals 16 residues. The V and J ends lost 5 bases and 10 bases, in that order; junction bases with no gene match: 15. Germline V gives CDR1 LNHNV, CDR2 YYDKDF (reference sequence).

The CDR3 DNA reads as TGTGCCATCAACCTAGTGGGCGAGCAGTACTTC. Its translation is CAINLVGEQYF. The chain uses TRBV2 and TRBJ2-7; no reliable D call. The CDR3 runs 11 residues. CDR1 is SNHLY, CDR2 FYNNEI, per germline. V lost 10 bases and J lost 6, with 13 bases in between. Filled out from reference TRBV2 and TRBJ2-7, the complete variable domain reads EPEVTQTPSHQVTQMGQEVILRCVPISNHLYFYWYRQILGQKVEFLVSFYNNEISEKSEIFDDQFSVERPDGSNFTLKIRSTKLEDSAMYFCAINLVGEQYFGPGTRLTVT.

The chain recombines TRBV19 with TRBJ2-3; unclear D gene. With 4 bases removed from V and 2 bases from J, the gap between germline ends came to 7 bases. The CDR3 is 13 amino acids. The germline gives CDR1 LNHDA, CDR2 SQIVND (reference sequence). The DNA of the CDR3 is TGTGCCAGTAGTAACCGCCCCACAGATACGCAGTATTTT. Translated, it gives CASSNRPTDTQYF.

The chain has TRBV29-1 and TRBJ2-2; the match to TRBD2 covers 9 bases. The CDR3 is made up of 14 amino acids. Looked up from germline, CDR1 is SQVTM and CDR2 is ANQGSEA. V lost 4 bases to trimming and J lost 7 bases; unmatched junction nucleotides: 7. This CDR3 reads CSVAGGRAVGELFF. The DNA for the CDR3 is TGCAGCGTTGCGGGCGGGAGGGCCGTCGGGGAGCTGTTTTTT.

This clonotype was seen ten or more times. The chain uses TRBV20-1 and TRBJ2-3; tentative D call: TRBD2 (6 bases). Trimming removed 3 bases from V and 8 bases from J, with 18 bases in between. The CDR3 consists of 14 residues. Per germline, CDR1 DFQATT and CDR2 SNEGSKA (reference sequence). CDR3 protein: CSARTRKEGFTQYF. The DNA for the CDR3 is TGCAGTGCTAGGACCCGAAAGGAGGGGTTTACGCAGTATTTT.

CDR3 nucleotide sequence: TGCAGTGCGAGGACTAGCGGGAATTCCGAGCAGTACTTC. Its protein is CSARTSGNSEQYF. The V gene is TRBV20-1, the J gene TRBJ2-7, with 12 bases that match TRBD2. V lost 6 bases to trimming and J lost 6 bases; unmatched junction nucleotides: 6. From germline, CDR1 is DFQATT and CDR2 SNEGSKA (reference sequence). This CDR3 is built from 13 residues.

This clonotype was detected ten times or more. The chain joins TRBV27 to TRBJ2-3; 10 bases fit TRBD2. After removal of 5 bases from V and 2 bases from J, the junction contained 4 bases not matched to a gene. Germline lookup yields CDR1 MNHEY and CDR2 SMNVEV (reference sequence). The CDR3 has 15 amino acids. CDR3 sequence: CASSPGLANTDTQYF. The DNA for the CDR3 is TGTGCCAGCAGTCCGGGACTAGCGAACACAGATACGCAGTATTTT.

A note on this clonotype: This could be a read error, since a much larger clone is one nucleotide away. V and J are TRBV7-3 and TRBJ2-2, with D possibly TRBD2 on 6 matching bases. The CDR3 loop spans 11 amino acids. The germline CDR1 and CDR2 sequences are SGHTA and FQGTGA. The CDR3 is CASSDRGEPFF. The CDR3 bases are TGTGCCAGCAGCGATCGCGGGGAGCCGTTTTTT.

The table lists this clonotype with many counts. The V and J genes are TRBV6-1 and TRBJ2-3; 9 positions agree with TRBD1. Germline CDR1 reads MNHNS; CDR2 reads SASEGT. The CDR3 extends over 15 amino acids. Germline trimming cut 7 bases from V and 6 bases from J; bases unmatched to any gene: 11. This chain's CDR3 is CASNSWDREGDTQYF. The DNA for the CDR3 is TGTGCCAGCAATTCGTGGGACAGGGAGGGGGATACGCAGTATTTT.

Notes on this clonotype: This clone may be a read error of a much larger clone one base away. This chain links TRBV10-1 with TRBJ2-1; 8 bases agree with TRBD2. Germline loops: CDR1 WNHNN, CDR2 SYGVQD (reference sequence). V trimming: 4 bases; J trimming: 10 bases; junction bases outside the gene matches: 9. This CDR3 is 14 amino acids long. The CDR3 region is CASSASGPTYEQFF. CDR3 nucleotides: TGCGCCAGCAGTGCTAGCGGGCCCACCTACGAGCAGTTCTTC.

This clonotype came up many times. The chain is built from TRBV7-2 and TRBJ2-5, with 10 bases fitting TRBD2. The CDR3 contains 17 residues. The V gene end was trimmed by 1 base and the J gene end by 2 bases; junction bases not matched to a gene: 7. Per the germline V gene, CDR1 is SGHTA and CDR2 is FQGNSA. Written as DNA, the CDR3 is TGTGCCAGCAGCTTAGTGCCAGCGGGAGGGCCGCAAGAGACCCAGTACTTC. It translates to CASSLVPAGGPQETQYF.

Remarks on this clonotype: This may come from a read error, since a much larger clone is one base off. This chain connects TRBV27 to TRBJ1-5, with D maybe TRBD1 (6 bases). The CDR3 is 16 residues long. The ends were cut back, 5 bases at V and 3 bases at J, with 17 bases in the middle. Per the germline V gene, CDR1 is MNHEY and CDR2 is SMNVEV (reference sequence). CDR3 bases: TGTGCCAGCAGTGATTTGCAGACAGGCTTCAATCAGCCCCAGCATTTT. Encoded protein: CASSDLQTGFNQPQHF.

This clonotype was picked up many times. The gene calls are TRBV19 and TRBJ2-1, with 10 positions matching TRBD2. V trimming: 6 bases; J trimming: 9 bases; junction bases outside the gene matches: 20. CDR3 length equals 18 residues. Germline loops: CDR1 LNHDA, CDR2 SQIVND (reference sequence). The CDR3 coding sequence is TGTGCCAGTAGGTTAAACCCGGGGCTAGCGGGAGAGGTTAGTGAGCAGTTCTTC. Translating it yields CASRLNPGLAGEVSEQFF.

This clonotype was detected many times. This chain uses TRBV11-2 with TRBJ1-1, with a possible D match to TRBD1 (5 bases). The germline V gene encodes CDR1 SGHAT and CDR2 FQNNGV. The V end lost 3 bases, the J end lost 0 bases, and 8 bases lay between the germline ends. The CDR3 is made up of 14 amino acids. CDR3 nucleotide sequence: TGTGCCAGCAGCTTGGACAACATGAACACTGAAGCTTTCTTT. Encoded protein: CASSLDNMNTEAFF.

Only a few counts were recorded for this clonotype. This CDR3 is CASSYGGGGEQYF. The DNA of the CDR3 is TGTGCCAGCAGTTACGGGGGGGGGGGCGAGCAGTACTTC. The genes are TRBV6-9 and TRBJ2-7, with 8 nucleotides matching TRBD2. Germline trimming cut 3 bases from V and 6 bases from J; bases unmatched to any gene: 4. CDR1 is MNHGY, CDR2 SVAAGI, per germline. This CDR3 region has 13 residues.